Given below is one T cell receptor beta chain in context. This sample is part of a study of cytomegalovirus exposure and HLA in healthy donors. Trimming removed 5 bases at V and 11 bases at J, with 16 bases between. Germline values: CDR1 SGHTS, CDR2 YDEGEE. There are 13 residues in the CDR3. PCR primers comprised 60 Vbeta and 13 Jbeta primers. The data were produced by immunoSEQ multiplex PCR, yet TCRdb's version contains in-frame clones alone and is incomplete. The sample contains under 200,000 clones, 81% of which appear only once. The gene calls are TRBV5-8 and TRBJ1-4, with unresolved D. The specimen sequenced was PBMCs. The TCR was taken from a man aged 45-65 years in good health and CMV-seronegative. CDR3 loop: CASRVGLTQKLFF. The CDR3 nucleotides are TGTGCCAGCAGGGTTGGGCTCACGCAGAAACTGTTTTTT.